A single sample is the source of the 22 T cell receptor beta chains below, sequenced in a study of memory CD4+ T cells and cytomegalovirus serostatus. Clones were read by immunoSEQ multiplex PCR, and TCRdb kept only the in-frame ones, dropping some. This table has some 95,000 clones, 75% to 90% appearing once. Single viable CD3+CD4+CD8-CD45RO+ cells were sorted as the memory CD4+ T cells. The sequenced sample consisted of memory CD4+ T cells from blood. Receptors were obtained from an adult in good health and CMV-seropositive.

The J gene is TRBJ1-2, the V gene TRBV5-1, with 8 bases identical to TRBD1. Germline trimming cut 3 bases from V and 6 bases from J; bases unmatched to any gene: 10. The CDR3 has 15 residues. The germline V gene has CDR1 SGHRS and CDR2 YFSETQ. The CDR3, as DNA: TGCGCCAGCAGCTCGCTAAGGACAGGGAGCGATGGCTACACCTTC. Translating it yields CASSSLRTGSDGYTF.

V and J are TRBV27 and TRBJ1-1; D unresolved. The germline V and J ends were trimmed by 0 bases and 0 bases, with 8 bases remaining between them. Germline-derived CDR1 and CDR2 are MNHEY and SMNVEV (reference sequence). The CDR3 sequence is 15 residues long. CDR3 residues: CASSLSPGMNTEAFF. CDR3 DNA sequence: TGTGCCAGCAGTTTATCACCGGGGATGAACACTGAAGCTTTCTTT.

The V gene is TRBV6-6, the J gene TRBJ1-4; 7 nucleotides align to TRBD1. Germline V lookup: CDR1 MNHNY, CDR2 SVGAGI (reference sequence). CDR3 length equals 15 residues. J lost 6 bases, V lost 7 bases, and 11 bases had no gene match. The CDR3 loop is CASTGQDRADEKLFF. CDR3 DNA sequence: TGTGCCAGCACGGGCCAAGACAGGGCGGATGAAAAACTGTTTTTT.

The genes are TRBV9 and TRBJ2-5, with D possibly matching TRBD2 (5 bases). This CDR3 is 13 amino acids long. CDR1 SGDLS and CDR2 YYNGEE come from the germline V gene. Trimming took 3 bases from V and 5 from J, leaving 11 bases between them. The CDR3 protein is CASSDAGQETQYF. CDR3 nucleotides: TGTGCCAGCAGCGATGCGGGCCAGGAGACCCAGTACTTC.

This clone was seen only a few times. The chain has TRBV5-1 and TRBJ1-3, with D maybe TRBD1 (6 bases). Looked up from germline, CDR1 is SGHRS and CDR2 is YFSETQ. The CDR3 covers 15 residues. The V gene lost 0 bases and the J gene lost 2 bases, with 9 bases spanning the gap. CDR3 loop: CASSLGTATGNTIYF. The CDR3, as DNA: TGCGCCAGCAGCTTGGGGACAGCGACTGGAAACACCATATATTTT.

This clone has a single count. CDR3 bases: TGTGCCAGCAGTGTTCCGGGGAACCCTCAAGAGACCCAGTACTTC. Its translation is CASSVPGNPQETQYF. This chain connects TRBV28 to TRBJ2-5, with D perhaps matching TRBD2 (5 bases). Trimming stripped 5 bases from V and 2 bases from J, with 15 bases between. Germline lookup yields CDR1 MDHEN and CDR2 SYDVKM. The CDR3 length is 15 residues. The whole variable domain, filled in from reference TRBV28 and TRBJ2-5, reads DVKVTQSSRYLVKRTGEKVFLECVQDMDHENMFWYRQDPGLGLRLIYFSYDVKMKEKGDIPEGYSVSREKKERFSLILESASTNQTSMYLCASSVPGNPQETQYFGPGTRLLVL.

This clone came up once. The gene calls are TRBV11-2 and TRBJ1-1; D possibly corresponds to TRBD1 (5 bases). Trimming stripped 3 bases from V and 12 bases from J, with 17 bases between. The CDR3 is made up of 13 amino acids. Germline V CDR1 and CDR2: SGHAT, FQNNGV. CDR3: CASSFGSGRETFF. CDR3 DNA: TGTGCCAGCAGCTTTGGGTCGGGACGTGAGACTTTCTTT. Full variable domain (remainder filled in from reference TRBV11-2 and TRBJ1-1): EAGVAQSPRYKIIEKRQSVAFWCNPISGHATLYWYQQILGQGPKLLIQFQNNGVVDDSQLPKDRFSAERLKGVDSTLKIQPAKLEDSAVYLCASSFGSGRETFFGQGTRLTVV.

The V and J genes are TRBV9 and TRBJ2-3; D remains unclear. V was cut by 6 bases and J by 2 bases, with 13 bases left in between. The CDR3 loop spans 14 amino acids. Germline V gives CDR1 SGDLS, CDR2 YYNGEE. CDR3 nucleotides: TGTGCCAGCAACCGAGGAGACCTCACAGATACGCAGTATTTT. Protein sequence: CASNRGDLTDTQYF.

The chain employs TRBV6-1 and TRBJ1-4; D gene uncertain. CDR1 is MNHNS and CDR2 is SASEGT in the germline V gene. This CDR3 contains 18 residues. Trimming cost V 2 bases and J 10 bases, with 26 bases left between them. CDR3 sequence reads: CASSESVRARPGGRKLFF. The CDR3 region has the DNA TGTGCCAGCAGTGAATCCGTTCGCGCCAGGCCAGGTGGTAGAAAACTGTTTTTT.

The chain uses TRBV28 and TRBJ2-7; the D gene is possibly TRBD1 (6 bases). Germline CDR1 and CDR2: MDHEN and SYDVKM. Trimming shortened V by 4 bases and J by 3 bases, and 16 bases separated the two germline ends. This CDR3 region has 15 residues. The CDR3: CASSSSGTQLYEQYF. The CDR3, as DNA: TGTGCCAGCAGTTCCTCCGGGACACAACTCTACGAGCAGTACTTC.

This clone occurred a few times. This chain's CDR3 is CASSLGDSGNNEQFF. In DNA form, the CDR3 reads TGTGCCAGCAGCTTAGGGGATTCCGGAAACAATGAGCAGTTCTTC. The chain employs TRBV11-3 and TRBJ2-1; no firm D call. CDR3 length: 15 residues. Germline-derived CDR1 and CDR2 are SGHNT and YENEEA. V gave up 1 base and J gave up 5 bases, with 12 bases separating them.

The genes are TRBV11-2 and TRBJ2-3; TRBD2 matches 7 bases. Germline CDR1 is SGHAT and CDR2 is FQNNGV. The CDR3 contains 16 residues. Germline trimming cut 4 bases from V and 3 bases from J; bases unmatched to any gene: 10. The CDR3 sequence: CASSSYGGSGTDTQYF. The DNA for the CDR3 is TGTGCCAGCAGCTCCTACGGCGGGAGCGGGACAGATACGCAGTATTTT.

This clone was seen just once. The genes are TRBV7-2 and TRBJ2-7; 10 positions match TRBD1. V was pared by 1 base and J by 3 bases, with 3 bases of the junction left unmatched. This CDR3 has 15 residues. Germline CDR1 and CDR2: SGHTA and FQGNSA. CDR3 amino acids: CASSLGGQGLYEQYF. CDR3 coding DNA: TGTGCCAGCAGCTTAGGGGGACAGGGGCTCTACGAGCAGTACTTC.

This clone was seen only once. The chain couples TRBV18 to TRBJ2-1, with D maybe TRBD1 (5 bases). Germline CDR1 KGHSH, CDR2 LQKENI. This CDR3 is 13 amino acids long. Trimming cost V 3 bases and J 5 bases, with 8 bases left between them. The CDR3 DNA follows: TGTGCCAGCTCACCGACAGTTGACAATGAGCAGTTCTTC. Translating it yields CASSPTVDNEQFF.

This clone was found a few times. CDR3 amino acids: CASSLVGGEAFF. Written as DNA, the CDR3 is TGTGCCAGCAGCTTGGTCGGGGGTGAAGCTTTCTTT. The chain has TRBV5-8 and TRBJ1-1; possible D gene TRBD1, 5 bases. Looked up from germline, CDR1 is SGHTS and CDR2 is YDEGEE. This CDR3 spans 12 amino acids. With 0 bases removed from V and 7 bases from J, the gap between germline ends came to 7 bases.

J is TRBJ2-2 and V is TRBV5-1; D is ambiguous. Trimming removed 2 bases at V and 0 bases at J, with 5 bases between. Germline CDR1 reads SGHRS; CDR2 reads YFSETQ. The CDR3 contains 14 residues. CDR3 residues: CASSFSTNTGELFF. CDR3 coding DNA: TGCGCCAGCAGCTTTAGCACGAACACCGGGGAGCTGTTTTTT.

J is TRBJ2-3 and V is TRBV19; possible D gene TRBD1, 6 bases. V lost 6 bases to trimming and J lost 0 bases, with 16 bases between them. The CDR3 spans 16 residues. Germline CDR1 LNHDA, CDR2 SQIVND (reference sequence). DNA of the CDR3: TGTGCCAGTAGCACCGGACAGTGGGCGAGCACAGATACGCAGTATTTT. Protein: CASSTGQWASTDTQYF.

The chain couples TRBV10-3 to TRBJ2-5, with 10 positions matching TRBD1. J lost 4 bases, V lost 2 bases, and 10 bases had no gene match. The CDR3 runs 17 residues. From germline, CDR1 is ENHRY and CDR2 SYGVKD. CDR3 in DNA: TGTGCCATCAGTGAGGGGGGACAGGGGCCTCCGGTAGAGACCCAGTACTTC. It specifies CAISEGGQGPPVETQYF.

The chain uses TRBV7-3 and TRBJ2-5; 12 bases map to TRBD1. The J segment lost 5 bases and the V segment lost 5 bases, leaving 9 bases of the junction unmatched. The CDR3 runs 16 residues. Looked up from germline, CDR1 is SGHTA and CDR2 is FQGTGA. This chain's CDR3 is CASSSLRDRGRETQYF. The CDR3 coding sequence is TGTGCCAGCAGCAGCCTCCGGGACAGGGGGCGGGAGACCCAGTACTTC.

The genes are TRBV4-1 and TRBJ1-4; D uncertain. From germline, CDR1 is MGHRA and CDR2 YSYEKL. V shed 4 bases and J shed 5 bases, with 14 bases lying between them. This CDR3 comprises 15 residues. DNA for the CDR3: TGCGCCAGCAGCCTAGTAGGGCAGAGAAATGAAAAACTGTTTTTT. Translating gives CASSLVGQRNEKLFF.

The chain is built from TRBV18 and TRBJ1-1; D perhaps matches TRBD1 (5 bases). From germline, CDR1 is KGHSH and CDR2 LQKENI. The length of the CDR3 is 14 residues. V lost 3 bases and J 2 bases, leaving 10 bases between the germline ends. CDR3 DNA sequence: TGTGCCAGCTCACCGACAGCCGACAACACTGAAGCTTTCTTT. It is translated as CASSPTADNTEAFF.

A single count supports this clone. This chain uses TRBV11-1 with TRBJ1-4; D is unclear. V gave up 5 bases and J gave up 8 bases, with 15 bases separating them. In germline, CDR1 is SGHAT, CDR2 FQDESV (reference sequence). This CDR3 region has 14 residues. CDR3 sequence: CASSEGLSPEKLFF. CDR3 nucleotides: TGTGCCAGCAGCGAGGGATTGAGCCCCGAAAAACTGTTTTTT.